A single sample gave rise to the 5 T cell receptor beta chains below, sequenced in a study of T cell responses to AZD1222 COVID-19 vaccine. Sequencing used immunoSEQ multiplex PCR; TCRdb keeps in-frame clones, though not all of them. The sample holds about 180,000 clones, about 90% seen once. The source material was peripheral blood, sampled on day 0 of AZD1222 vaccination. Source of these receptors: an adult in good health.

The V and J genes are TRBV6-1 and TRBJ2-5; D is ambiguous. Trimming took 0 bases from V and 6 from J, leaving 11 bases between them. The CDR3 has 14 residues. Germline V CDR1 and CDR2: MNHNS, SASEGT. The CDR3 coding sequence is TGTGCCAGCAGTGAAGCGTTGTTGGAAAAGACCCAGTACTTC. It specifies CASSEALLEKTQYF.

The chain has TRBV25-1 and TRBJ1-6; D is perhaps TRBD1 (6 bases). CDR1 MGHDK and CDR2 SYGVNS come from the germline V gene. CDR3 length: 15 residues. Trimming left V 1 base short and J 6 bases short, with 10 bases between. The CDR3 loop is CASSESAGVNSPLHF. DNA of the CDR3: TGTGCCAGCAGTGAATCGGCAGGGGTTAATTCACCCCTCCACTTT.

This clone was recorded only once. V is TRBV6-5 and J is TRBJ2-5, with D unresolved. This CDR3 spans 14 amino acids. Trimming took 6 bases from V and 2 from J, leaving 13 bases between them. Germline CDR1 and CDR2: MNHEY and SVGAGI. DNA of the CDR3: TGTGCCAGCAGAGAGTCACGGCGACAAGAGACCCAGTACTTC. This codes for CASRESRRQETQYF.

The chain's CDR3 is CASSARGSLYEQYF. The CDR3 DNA follows: TGTGCCAGCAGTGCTCGGGGCTCCCTCTACGAGCAGTACTTC. This chain uses TRBV2 with TRBJ2-7, with D possibly called TRBD1 or TRBD2 (5 bases each). Trimming stripped 4 bases from V and 3 bases from J, with 13 bases between. From germline, CDR1 is SNHLY and CDR2 FYNNEI. The CDR3 consists of 14 residues.

CDR3 in amino acids: CASSSFGTPDYEQYF. CDR3 DNA: TGTGCCAGCAGTTCCTTTGGGACTCCCGACTACGAGCAGTACTTC. The chain has TRBV27 and TRBJ2-7; maybe TRBD2 (6 bases). V was shortened by 4 bases and J by 3 bases, with 16 bases between the two germline ends. Germline loops: CDR1 MNHEY, CDR2 SMNVEV (reference sequence). The CDR3 consists of 15 residues.